The 2 T cell receptor beta chains below all came from one sample that was sequenced in a study of CD8+CD57+ T cells in acquired aplastic anemia. According to the study, genomic DNA was the template for TCR beta VDJ and CDR3 profiling. TCRdb itself ran the reads through MiXCR, one entry per CDR3 protein. The sample gives fewer than 250,000 distinct CDR3 sequences, approximately 52% of which show up once; 16% is in the top ten. Material: sorted CD4+, CD8+, or CD8+CD57+ T cells (not recorded which) from PBMCs. The receptors originated from a human donor in good health, serving as a control.

This clonotype was counted many times. The chain joins TRBV4-3 to TRBJ2-4, with D perhaps TRBD1 (6 bases). The CDR3 sequence is 15 residues long. The germline V and J ends were trimmed by 0 bases and 8 bases, with 14 bases remaining between them. From germline, CDR1 is LGHNA and CDR2 YSLEER. CDR3 in DNA: TGCGCCAGCAGCCAAGAAAGACAGGCGAGGGACATTCAGTACTTC. This translates into CASSQERQARDIQYF.

To note about this clonotype: One end of the junction is discordant with germline, which a read error may explain. The V call is TRBV10-3, the J call TRBJ1-3, with D perhaps matching TRBD1 (6 bases). CDR1 is ENHRY, CDR2 SYGVKD, per germline. The CDR3 consists of 16 residues. The CDR3 loop reads CATSGPGHGSGNTIYF. DNA for the CDR3: TGTGCCACCAGCGGACCGGGACACGGCTCTGGAAACACTATATATTTT.